This TCR beta chain was documented in a study of Ad26.COV2.S vaccination and SARS-CoV-2 variants. Study information: The vaccine Ad26.COV2.S was put into the muscle once, or twice with 56 days between. General study findings and limits: Spike-specific TCR breadth in vaccine recipients exceeded that seen in placebo recipients. The breadth of spike-specific CD8+ and CD4+ T cell responses after vaccination was reportedly substantial.

Specified treatment: around 19 received Ad26.COV2.S at low or high dose, single or two shots; several received placebo; per-sample allocation not given. After the first vaccine or placebo injection, samples were drawn on day 63. Ad26 vector vaccine expressed Wuhan-strain SARS-CoV-2 spike. Clones were sequenced by immunoSEQ multiplex PCR, and TCRdb holds only the in-frame ones, with some missing. The sample shows more than 300,000 clones, around 85% of them seen only once. Points on this clone: The antigen is not known.

Trimming removed 2 bases from V and 3 bases from J, with 13 bases in between. This CDR3 contains 15 residues. The V gene's germline CDR1 is SNHLY and CDR2 FYNNEI. This chain uses TRBV2 with TRBJ1-1; D gene unclear. The source of this sequence is a person between 18 and 59 years old who received the Ad26.COV2.S COVID-19 vaccine or a placebo. Sequenced here: peripheral blood, sampled in a trial of Ad26.COV2.S vaccine versus placebo. The CDR3 bases are TGTGCCAGCAGTGAAATTCCCTTGGGAGACACTGAAGCTTTCTTT. Translating it yields CASSEIPLGDTEAFF.